This entry describes one T cell receptor beta chain. Which antigen it targets is not known. No base qualities exist here, and no much larger clone lies one base off it. One collaborating source in Seattle enrolled patients during active infection and followed them longitudinally through the course of disease. Whole blood was collected in K2EDTA tubes by collaborating institutions according to the institutions' own protocols. For TCRbeta analysis, collaborators shipped samples in one of three forms: frozen whole blood, isolated PBMCs, or DNA extracted from either of those sample types. From the cysteine up to the phenylalanine, the CDR3 has a length of 15 residues. The DNA shown is the 45-base CDR3, in frame from base 1. CDR1 and CDR2 were assigned from the germline V gene as SGHRS and YFSETQ. The germline V and J ends show losses of 2 bases and 5 bases respectively, and no gene match explains 8 bases of the junction.

This sample was taken from a study of blood T cell repertoires in COVID-19 (dated by TCRdb to 2018 to 2021). About the full investigation: Collaborator samples came from the United States, Italy and Spain and covered acute and convalescent phases of COVID-19. The material from the prospective study consisted of cDNA or gDNA derived from T cells, B-cell-depleted T cells, or PBMCs. Deeply sampled blood TCRbeta repertoires from subjects exposed to, actively infected with, or recovered from COVID-19 were included in the dataset. The repertoires were made available in a free public database intended to serve as a resource for research on the immune response to SARS-CoV-2. The samples were drawn from the first 160 participants of the ongoing ImmuneRACE study and from over a thousand subjects provided by 6 global collaborators. A de-identified subject ID, COVID-19 status, age in years and sex were almost always included in the sample metadata. HLA class I and class II types, where available, came from metadata supplied by the sample provider rather than from assay-based typing. The paper's findings and limits, for the study overall: The amount of clinical and demographic metadata varied by source and participant and was provided uncurated.

TCRbeta CDR3 regions were amplified from genomic DNA using the immunoSEQ Assay, a bias-controlled multiplex PCR. In the source study's methods: The number of nucleated cells in each sample was estimated by amplification of reference gene primers within the assay. To quantify the absolute abundance of each unique TCRbeta CDR3 rearrangement, sequence reads were collapsed and filtered. Productive Simpson clonality was computed per sample as the square root of Simpson's diversity index over productive rearrangements. TCRdb mirrors the immuneACCESS table, restricted to in-frame sequences. Some clones are absent from its copies; in checked studies, under half trace to an unresolved V gene, and the reason for the others is unknown. V, J and clone size are those of that table, while D and trimming were read from the DNA. For this sample the table gives fewer than 350,000 clones, of which 70% to 90% were detected only once. Of the sample, approximately 12% falls within the top ten clones.

This receptor was obtained from a woman under 40 with COVID-19, enrolled during active disease. This receptor chain uses TRBV5-1 and TRBJ2-5, and TRBD1 aligns with 8 junction nucleotides. The sample was peripheral blood. CDR3 loop: CASSFAGGVGETQYF. The nucleotides read TGCGCCAGCAGCTTTGCAGGGGGCGTAGGGGAGACCCAGTACTTC.